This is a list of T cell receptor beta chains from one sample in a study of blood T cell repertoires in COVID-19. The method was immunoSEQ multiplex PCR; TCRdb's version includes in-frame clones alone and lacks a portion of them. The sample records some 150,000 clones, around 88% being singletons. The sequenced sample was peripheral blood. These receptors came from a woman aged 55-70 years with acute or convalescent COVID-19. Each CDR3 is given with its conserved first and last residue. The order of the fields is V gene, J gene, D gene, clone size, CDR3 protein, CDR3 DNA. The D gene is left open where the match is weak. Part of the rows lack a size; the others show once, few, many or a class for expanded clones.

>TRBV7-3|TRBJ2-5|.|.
CASSLMVEETQYF
TGTGCCAGCAGCTTAATGGTAGAGGAGACCCAGTACTTC
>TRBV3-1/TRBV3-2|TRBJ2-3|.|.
CASSQDSPDTQYF
TGTGCCAGCAGCCAAGATTCTCCAGATACGCAGTATTTT
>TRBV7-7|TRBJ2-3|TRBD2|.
CASSLWPSGSTDTQYF
TGTGCTAGCAGCTTATGGCCTAGCGGTAGCACAGATACGCAGTATTTT
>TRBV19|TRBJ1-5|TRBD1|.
CASSMRDRVGNQPQHF
TGTGCCAGTAGTATGCGGGACAGGGTTGGCAATCAGCCCCAGCATTTT
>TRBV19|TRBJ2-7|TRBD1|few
CASSGGTGFSIYEQYF
TGTGCCAGTAGTGGGGGGACAGGATTTTCGATCTACGAGCAGTACTTC
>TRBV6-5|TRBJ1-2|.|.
CASSLSTPANYGYTF
TGTGCCAGCAGTCTCTCGACACCCGCTAACTATGGCTACACCTTC
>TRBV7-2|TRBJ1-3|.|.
CASSLLSSLRTIYF
TGTGCCAGCAGCTTACTTAGCTCCTTACGCACCATATATTTT
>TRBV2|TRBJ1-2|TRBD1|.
CASTWTGSNYGYTF
TGTGCCAGCACCTGGACAGGGTCTAACTATGGCTACACCTTC
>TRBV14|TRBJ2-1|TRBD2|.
CASSQVFGAGGPGNEQFF
TGTGCCAGCAGCCAAGTTTTTGGGGCGGGGGGCCCTGGCAATGAGCAGTTCTTC
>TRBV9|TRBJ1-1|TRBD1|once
CASSTRTGVNTEAFF
TGTGCCAGCAGCACGAGGACAGGGGTCAACACTGAAGCTTTCTTT
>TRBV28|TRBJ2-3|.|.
CASSPPLERLGTDTQYF
TGTGCCAGCAGTCCCCCCCTCGAGCGATTGGGCACAGATACGCAGTATTTT
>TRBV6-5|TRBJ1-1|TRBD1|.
CASSQTGPTEAFF
TGTGCCAGCTCGCAGACAGGGCCCACTGAAGCTTTCTTT
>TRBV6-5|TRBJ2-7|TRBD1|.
CASSYRGQGYEQYF
TGTGCCAGCAGTTATAGGGGACAGGGCTACGAGCAGTACTTC
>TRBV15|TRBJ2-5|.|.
CATSPDIRETQYF
TGTGCCACCAGCCCTGACATTCGGGAGACCCAGTACTTC
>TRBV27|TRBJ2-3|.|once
CASKVAGMVDTQYF
TGTGCCAGCAAGGTGGCAGGGATGGTAGATACGCAGTATTTT
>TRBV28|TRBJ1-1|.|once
CASNGPRAGRTNTEAFF
TGTGCCAGCAATGGTCCCAGGGCAGGTCGAACGAACACTGAAGCTTTCTTT